The clone carrying this T cell receptor (beta chain) came up a few times. Its antigen remains unidentified. Individual cDNA molecules carried attached unique molecular identifiers. MiXCR, run by TCRdb on the 5' RACE reads, gives a single entry per CDR3 protein. The table records 50,000 to 80,000 distinct CDR3 sequences, more than 4% of them present only once. These data come from a study of early T cells in non-severe SARS-CoV-2 infection. The CDR3 runs 13 residues. Whole-study findings and limits: In VDJdb matching, anti-spike CD8 responses were favored while private and CD4 specificities went missing.

The chain links TRBV1 to TRBJ1-4; TRBD1 is taken as the D call from the table, unchecked against the DNA. TRBV1 is marked as a pseudogene. This clonotype was obtained from an adult who was a healthcare worker with PCR-confirmed SARS-CoV-2 infection or an uninfected control (not recorded which). Sequenced input: whole blood. The CDR3 DNA reads as TGCACCAGCACCCAGGGCCGGGGGGCAACACTGTTTTTT. It translates to CTSTQGRGATLFF.